Below, 6 T cell receptor beta chains from the same sample are listed, as sequenced in a study of Ad26.COV2.S vaccination and SARS-CoV-2 variants. Using immunoSEQ multiplex PCR, the repertoire was profiled, and TCRdb retains in-frame clones only, with some absent. Seen here are about 480,000 clones, roughly nine tenths observed once, and the top ten hold 10% to 15%. The treatment was: some 20 received Ad26.COV2.S at low or high dose, single or two shots; several received placebo; per-sample allocation not given. Collection of samples fell on day 63 after the first vaccine or placebo injection. The sample in question was peripheral blood, obtained in a trial of Ad26.COV2.S vaccine versus placebo. These receptors originate from a person between 18 and 65 years old who received the Ad26.COV2.S COVID-19 vaccine or a placebo.

The chain employs TRBV19 and TRBJ2-1; 11 nucleotides align to TRBD2. Looked up from germline, CDR1 is LNHDA and CDR2 is SQIVND (reference sequence). V dropped 6 bases and J dropped 4; count of bases not matched to a gene: 8. CDR3 size: 16 residues. CDR3 amino acids: CASSSAGTSGYNEQFF. The DNA of the CDR3 is TGTGCCAGTAGCTCTGCCGGGACTAGCGGATACAATGAGCAGTTCTTC.

The rearrangement joins TRBV5-1 to TRBJ1-1; the match to TRBD1 covers 7 bases. The ends lost 3 bases at V and 1 base at J; junction bases unmatched: 3. The length of the CDR3 is 14 residues. From germline, CDR1 is SGHRS and CDR2 YFSETQ. The CDR3, as DNA: TGCGCCAGCAGCTGGAGGACAGGGAACACTGAAGCTTTCTTT. This sequence encodes CASSWRTGNTEAFF. The full variable domain, in which reference TRBV5-1 and TRBJ1-1 provide the parts outside the CDR3, is KAGVTQTPRYLIKTRGQQVTLSCSPISGHRSVSWYQQTPGQGLQFLFEYFSETQRNKGNFPGRFSGRQFSNSRSEMNVSTLELGDSALYLCASSWRTGNTEAFFGQGTRLTVV.

In this sample, this clone turned up a few times. The chain joins TRBV24-1 to TRBJ2-7; D is possibly TRBD2 (6 bases). CDR1 and CDR2 (germline): KGHDR, SFDVKD. Trimming removed 0 bases at V and 0 bases at J, with 8 bases between. The CDR3 extends over 15 amino acids. CDR3 amino acids: CATSDLRENSYEQYF. CDR3 coding DNA: TGTGCCACCAGTGATTTGCGGGAGAACTCCTACGAGCAGTACTTC.

In nucleotides, the CDR3 is TGTGCCATCAGTGAGGCACAAGGTGGGGGCCAAGAGACCCAGTACTTC. Translating it yields CAISEAQGGGQETQYF. V is TRBV10-3 and J is TRBJ2-5; tentatively, D is TRBD1 or TRBD2 (5 bases each). This CDR3 is 16 amino acids long. Germline V gene sequence: CDR1 ENHRY, CDR2 SYGVKD. Trimming shortened V by 2 bases and J by 1 base, and 14 bases separated the two germline ends.

This chain links TRBV28 with TRBJ2-1; TRBD2 is a possible D gene (6 bases). Per the germline V gene, CDR1 is MDHEN and CDR2 is SYDVKM. Trimming cost V 6 bases and J 3 bases, with 15 bases left between them. This CDR3 contains 15 residues. CDR3 region: CASSTGAGNYNEQFF. CDR3 nucleotides: TGTGCCAGCAGCACTGGAGCGGGTAACTACAATGAGCAGTTCTTC.

The chain carries TRBV24-1 and TRBJ2-5, with 9 positions matching TRBD2. Trimming removed 11 bases from V and 1 base from J; junction bases left unmatched: 13. Germline V gene data show CDR1 as KGHDR and CDR2 as SFDVKD. The CDR3 totals 16 residues. The CDR3 nucleotides are TGTGCCATCGGAGCGACAATAGCGGGAGCCCAAGAGACCCAGTACTTC. Amino acid sequence: CAIGATIAGAQETQYF.